This TCR beta chain appears in the sequencing data of a study of cytomegalovirus exposure and HLA in healthy donors. The PCR made use of 60 Vbeta and 13 Jbeta primers. Original methodology: In a later analysis, the count reached 76 million or so unique TCR beta chains, with 10 million to 14 million shared. Libraries were prepared by immunoSEQ multiplex PCR; TCRdb keeps only in-frame clonotypes and omits some of them. From that table come the V and J calls and clone size; the DNA was used to work out D and trimming. This table has fewer than 200,000 clones, 75% appearing once. In this sample, this clone turned up a few times. Its antigen is not identified. After removal of 5 bases from V and 6 bases from J, the junction contained 6 bases not matched to a gene. CDR1 is SGHDT, CDR2 YYEEEE, per germline. This CDR3 has 15 amino acids. General study results and limits: Sequencing likely generated an artifact that appeared as a cluster of highly shared sequence variants. One variant, a missense change in DCLRE1C, was linked in a later analysis to TCR beta V- and J-gene trimming. Analyses of presence and absence presupposed an approximately uniform sequencing depth across donors.

The source material was PBMCs. The rearrangement joins TRBV5-6 to TRBJ2-1; 12 bases fit TRBD2. The clonotype comes from a male donor in good health and CMV-seronegative. The CDR3 sequence is CASSSTSGSFNEQFF. For the CDR3, the DNA is TGTGCCAGCAGTTCGACTAGCGGGAGTTTCAATGAGCAGTTCTTC.